The 10 T cell receptor beta chains in this list originate from one sample, sequenced in a study of multiple sclerosis patients with progressive multifocal leukoencephalopathy. Time point given: time of PML onset. Sequencing was performed with immunoSEQ multiplex PCR; in TCRdb, only in-frame clones are kept and a portion is missing. The repertoire holds approximately 27,000 clones, with 75% to 90% as singletons. This specimen consisted of PBMCs, obtained from a patient treated with natalizumab. Receptors were obtained from a woman aged 30 to 39 with progressive multifocal leukoencephalopathy.

The rearrangement links TRBV6-4 to TRBJ2-1, with 10 bases identical to TRBD2. Germline trimming cut 2 bases from V and 3 bases from J; bases unmatched to any gene: 1. Germline-derived CDR1 and CDR2 are MRHNA and SNTAGT. The CDR3 sequence is 15 residues long. The CDR3, as DNA: TGTGCCAGCAGTGACGCTAGCGGGAGCTACAATGAGCAGTTCTTC. Its translation: CASSDASGSYNEQFF.

The sample holds one count of this clone. The DNA of the CDR3 is TGTGCCAGCTCAAGCGTCTCCTACGAGCAGTACTTC. It codes for CASSSVSYEQYF. The J gene is TRBJ2-7, the V gene TRBV7-9; D ambiguous. Trimming pared 8 bases from V and 0 bases from J, leaving 8 bases between. The CDR3 runs to 12 residues. Germline V lookup: CDR1 SEHNR, CDR2 FQNEAQ (reference sequence).

This chain connects TRBV30 to TRBJ1-3; D unresolved. The CDR3 contains 14 residues. V was shortened by 1 base and J by 3 bases, with 10 bases between the two germline ends. Germline loops: CDR1 GTSNPN, CDR2 SVGIG (reference sequence). DNA of the CDR3: TGTGCCTGGAGTGAGGAGGCTTTTGGAAACACCATATATTTT. Translation gives CAWSEEAFGNTIYF.

The chain couples TRBV19 to TRBJ2-5; 8 nucleotides align to TRBD1. The J segment lost 7 bases and the V segment lost 8 bases, leaving 15 bases of the junction unmatched. This CDR3 comprises 15 residues. From germline, CDR1 is LNHDA and CDR2 SQIVND (reference sequence). The chain's CDR3 is CASSERPGGDWTQYF. In DNA form, the CDR3 reads TGTGCCAGTTCTGAGAGGCCAGGGGGCGATTGGACCCAGTACTTC. The whole variable domain, filled in from reference TRBV19 and TRBJ2-5, reads DGGITQSPKYLFRKEGQNVTLSCEQNLNHDAMYWYRQDPGQGLRLIYYSQIVNDFQKGDIAEGYSVSREKKESFPLTVTSAQKNPTAFYLCASSERPGGDWTQYFGPGTRLLVL.

The rearrangement links TRBV7-2 to TRBJ1-1; D perhaps matches TRBD1 (5 bases). V dropped 11 bases and J dropped 1 base, with 17 bases sitting between them. Per germline, CDR1 SGHTA and CDR2 FQGNSA. The length of the CDR3 is 14 residues. The CDR3 DNA reads TGTGCCGGTAGGAGGGGAGGAGCGAACACTGAAGCTTTCTTT. Its translation: CAGRRGGANTEAFF.

This clone has just a few counts. The rearrangement joins TRBV11-3 to TRBJ2-2; no reliable D call. Per the germline V gene, CDR1 is SGHNT and CDR2 is YENEEA. This CDR3 contains 12 residues. Trimming shortened V by 5 bases and J by 4 bases, and 5 bases separated the two germline ends. CDR3 DNA sequence: TGTGCCAGCAGCACAGTCACCGGGGAGCTGTTTTTT. Protein: CASSTVTGELFF.

The gene calls are TRBV7-9 and TRBJ2-4; D is perhaps TRBD1 (5 bases). V shed 7 bases and J shed 5 bases, with 9 bases lying between them. Germline CDR1 and CDR2: SEHNR and FQNEAQ (reference sequence). This CDR3 has 12 amino acids. The CDR3 here is CASKGPENIQYF. CDR3 nucleotides: TGTGCCAGCAAGGGGCCTGAAAACATTCAGTACTTC.

This clone was recorded a few times. This rearrangement joins TRBV19 to TRBJ2-7; possibly TRBD1 for D (6 bases). Germline CDR1 is LNHDA and CDR2 is SQIVND (reference sequence). The CDR3 is made up of 12 amino acids. Trimming shortened V by 8 bases and J by 3 bases, and 11 bases separated the two germline ends. CDR3 DNA sequence: TGTGCCAGTGGATCAGGGGACTACGAGCAGTACTTC. Its translation: CASGSGDYEQYF.

The chain employs TRBV9 and TRBJ1-5; the D is unclear. Trimming took off 0 bases at V and 6 bases at J, with 13 bases between the two ends. CDR3 length: 15 amino acids. CDR1 is SGDLS, CDR2 YYNGEE, per germline. This CDR3 is CASSVGPGSSQPQHF. DNA of the CDR3: TGTGCCAGCAGCGTAGGTCCGGGCAGTAGTCAGCCCCAGCATTTT.

The chain uses TRBV5-1 and TRBJ1-1; D gene unclear. This CDR3 spans 14 amino acids. V gave up 0 bases and J gave up 7 bases, with 13 bases separating them. The germline gives CDR1 SGHRS, CDR2 YFSETQ. CDR3 DNA: TGCGCCAGCAGCTTGGACCCCTCTGGGCTTGAAGCTTTCTTT. It translates to CASSLDPSGLEAFF.